This record concerns one TCR beta chain sequence. No antigen is known for it. This sample was included in a study of cytomegalovirus exposure and HLA in healthy donors. Across the study: The same platform was used for the 120 validation repertoires and the roughly 670 first-cohort repertoires, a later analysis reported.

Generated by immunoSEQ multiplex PCR, the TCRdb table keeps only in-frame clones and is missing some. The data contain around 260,000 clones, 90% of them singletons. The CDR3 runs 15 residues. Losses at the gene ends were 5 bases for V and 7 bases for J; bases not matched to a gene: 14. The germline V gene encodes CDR1 SGHTA and CDR2 FQGNSA. Whole-study findings and limits: Most TCR sequences were uncommon, yet certain public TCRs appeared in many donors. Diagnosis of cytomegalovirus status made by the classifier reportedly showed high specificity and sensitivity. The study flagged 150 to 200 TCR beta chains as cytomegalovirus-associated.

Material for sequencing was PBMCs. The clonotype comes from a woman aged 25-40 years in good health and CMV-seronegative. The chain is built from TRBV7-2 and TRBJ2-7, with 7 bases matching TRBD1. CDR3 sequence (DNA): TGTGCCAGCAGCCCCGCCGGGACAGTCCCTTTTGAGCAGTACTTC. This sequence encodes CASSPAGTVPFEQYF.